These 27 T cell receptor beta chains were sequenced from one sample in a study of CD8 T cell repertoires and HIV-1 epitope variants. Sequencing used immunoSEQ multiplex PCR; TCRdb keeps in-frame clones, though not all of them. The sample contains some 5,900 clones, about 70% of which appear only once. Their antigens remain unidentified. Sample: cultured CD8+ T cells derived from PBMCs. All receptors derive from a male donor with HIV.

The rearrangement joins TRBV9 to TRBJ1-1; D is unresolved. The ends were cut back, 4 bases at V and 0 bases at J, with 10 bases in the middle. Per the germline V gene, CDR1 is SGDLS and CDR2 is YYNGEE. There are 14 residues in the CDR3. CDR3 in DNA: TGTGCCAGCAGCTCAGGACGGATGAACACTGAAGCTTTCTTT. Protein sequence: CASSSGRMNTEAFF.

The CDR3: CASSHFSNTEAFF. The CDR3 coding sequence is TGTGCCAGCAGCCATTTTTCAAACACTGAAGCTTTCTTT. This chain uses TRBV5-8 with TRBJ1-1; D ambiguous. V was cut by 4 bases and J by 2 bases, with 9 bases left in between. CDR3 size: 13 residues. CDR1 and CDR2 (germline): SGHTS, YDEGEE. The full variable domain, its missing parts supplied by reference TRBV5-8 and TRBJ1-1, is EAGVTQSPTHLIKTRGQQATLRCSPISGHTSVYWYQQALGLGLQFLLWYDEGEERNRGNFPPRFSGRQFPNYSSELNVNALELEDSALYLCASSHFSNTEAFFGQGTRLTVV.

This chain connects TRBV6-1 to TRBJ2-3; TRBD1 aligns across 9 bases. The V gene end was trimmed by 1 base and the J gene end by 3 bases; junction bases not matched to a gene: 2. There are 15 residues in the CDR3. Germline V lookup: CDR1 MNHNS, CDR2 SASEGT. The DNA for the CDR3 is TGTGCCAGCAGTGAAGGGACAGGGGAGACAGATACGCAGTATTTT. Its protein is CASSEGTGETDTQYF.

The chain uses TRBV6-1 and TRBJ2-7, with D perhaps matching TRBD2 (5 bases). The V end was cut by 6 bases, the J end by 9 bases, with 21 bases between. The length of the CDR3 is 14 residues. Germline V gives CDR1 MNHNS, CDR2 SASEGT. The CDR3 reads CASSLGVALRGQYF. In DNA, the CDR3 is TGTGCCAGCAGCCTCGGGGTTGCCCTACGAGGGCAGTACTTC.

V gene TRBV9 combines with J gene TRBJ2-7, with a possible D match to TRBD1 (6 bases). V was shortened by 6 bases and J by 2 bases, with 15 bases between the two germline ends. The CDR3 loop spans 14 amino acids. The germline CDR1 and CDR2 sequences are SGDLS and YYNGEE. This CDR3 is CASTRSGDTYEQYF. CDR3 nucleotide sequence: TGTGCCAGCACTCGATCCGGGGACACCTACGAGCAGTACTTC.

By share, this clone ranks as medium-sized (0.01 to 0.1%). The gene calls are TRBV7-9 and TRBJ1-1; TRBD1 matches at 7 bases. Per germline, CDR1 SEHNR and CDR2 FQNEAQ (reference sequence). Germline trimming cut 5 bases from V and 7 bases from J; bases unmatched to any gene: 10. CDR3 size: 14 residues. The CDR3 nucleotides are TGTGCCAGCAGCCTATCAGGGGGTAGCTATGAAGCTTTCTTT. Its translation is CASSLSGGSYEAFF.

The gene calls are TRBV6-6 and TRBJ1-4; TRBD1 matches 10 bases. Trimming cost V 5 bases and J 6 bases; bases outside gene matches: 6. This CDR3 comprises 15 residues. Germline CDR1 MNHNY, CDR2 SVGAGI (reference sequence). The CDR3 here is CASSDWTGGDEKLFF. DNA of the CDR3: TGTGCCAGCAGTGATTGGACAGGGGGAGATGAAAAACTGTTTTTT.

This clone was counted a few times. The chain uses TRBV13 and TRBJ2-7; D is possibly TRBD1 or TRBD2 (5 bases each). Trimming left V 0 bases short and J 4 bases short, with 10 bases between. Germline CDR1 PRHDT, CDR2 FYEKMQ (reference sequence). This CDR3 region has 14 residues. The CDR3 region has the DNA TGTGCCAGCAGCTTAGGGGGGGATACTTACGAGCAGTACTTC. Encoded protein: CASSLGGDTYEQYF.

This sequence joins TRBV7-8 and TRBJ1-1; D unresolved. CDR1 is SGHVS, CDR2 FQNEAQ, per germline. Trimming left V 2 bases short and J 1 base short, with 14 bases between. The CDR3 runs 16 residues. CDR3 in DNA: TGTGCCAGCAGCTTATTAGGAGCGGCGCAGAACACTGAAGCTTTCTTT. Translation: CASSLLGAAQNTEAFF.

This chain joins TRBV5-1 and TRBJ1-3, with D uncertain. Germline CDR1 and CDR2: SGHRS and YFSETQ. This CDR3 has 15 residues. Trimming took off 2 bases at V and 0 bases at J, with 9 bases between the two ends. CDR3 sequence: CASSFDGSSGNTIYF. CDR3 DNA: TGCGCCAGCAGCTTTGACGGGTCCTCTGGAAACACCATATATTTT.

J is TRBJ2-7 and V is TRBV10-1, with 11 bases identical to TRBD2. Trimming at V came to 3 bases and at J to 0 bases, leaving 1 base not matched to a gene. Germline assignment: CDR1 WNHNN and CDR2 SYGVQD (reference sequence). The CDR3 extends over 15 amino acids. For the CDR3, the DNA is TGCGCCAGCAGTGAACTAGCGGGAGTCTCCTACGAGCAGTACTTC. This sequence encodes CASSELAGVSYEQYF.

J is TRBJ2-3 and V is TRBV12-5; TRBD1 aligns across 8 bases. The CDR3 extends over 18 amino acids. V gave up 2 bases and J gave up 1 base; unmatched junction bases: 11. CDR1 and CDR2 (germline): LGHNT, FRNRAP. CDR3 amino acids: CASGLQTGEVLGTDTQYF. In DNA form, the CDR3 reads TGTGCTAGTGGTTTGCAGACAGGGGAAGTTTTGGGCACAGATACGCAGTATTTT.

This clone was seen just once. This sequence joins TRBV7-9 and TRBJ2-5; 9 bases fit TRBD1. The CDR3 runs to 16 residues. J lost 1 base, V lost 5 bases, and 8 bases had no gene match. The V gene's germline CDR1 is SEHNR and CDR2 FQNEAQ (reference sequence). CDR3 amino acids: CASSRLEQGAQETQYF. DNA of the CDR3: TGTGCCAGCAGCCGCCTTGAACAGGGGGCCCAAGAGACCCAGTACTTC.

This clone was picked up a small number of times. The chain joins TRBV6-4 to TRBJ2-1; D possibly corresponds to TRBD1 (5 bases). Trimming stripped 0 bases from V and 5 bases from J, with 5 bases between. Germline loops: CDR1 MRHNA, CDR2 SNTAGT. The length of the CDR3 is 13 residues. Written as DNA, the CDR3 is TGTGCCAGCAGTGACTCGGACAACAATGAGCAGTTCTTC. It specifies CASSDSDNNEQFF.

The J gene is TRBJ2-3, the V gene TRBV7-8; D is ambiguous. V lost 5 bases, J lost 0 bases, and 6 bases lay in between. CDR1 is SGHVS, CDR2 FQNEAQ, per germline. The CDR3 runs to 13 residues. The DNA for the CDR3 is TGTGCCAGCAGCGGCGCTAGCACAGATACGCAGTATTTT. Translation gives CASSGASTDTQYF.

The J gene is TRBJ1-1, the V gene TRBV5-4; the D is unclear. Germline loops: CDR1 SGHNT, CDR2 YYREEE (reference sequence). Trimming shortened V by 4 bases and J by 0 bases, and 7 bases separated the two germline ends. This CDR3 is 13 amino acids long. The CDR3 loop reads CASSRRVNTEAFF. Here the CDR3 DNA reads TGTGCCAGCAGCCGACGGGTGAACACTGAAGCTTTCTTT. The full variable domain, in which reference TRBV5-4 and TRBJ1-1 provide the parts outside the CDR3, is ETGVTQSPTHLIKTRGQQVTLRCSSQSGHNTVSWYQQALGQGPQFIFQYYREEENGRGNFPPRFSGLQFPNYSSELNVNALELDDSALYLCASSRRVNTEAFFGQGTRLTVV.

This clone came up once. CDR3 DNA sequence: TGTGCCACCCGGGCTGGGGCCAACGTCCTGACTTTC. This codes for CATRAGANVLTF. The chain couples TRBV6-5 to TRBJ2-6; D uncertain. Germline V gene sequence: CDR1 MNHEY, CDR2 SVGAGI. This CDR3 comprises 12 residues. V was shortened by 10 bases and J by 2 bases, with 6 bases between the two germline ends.

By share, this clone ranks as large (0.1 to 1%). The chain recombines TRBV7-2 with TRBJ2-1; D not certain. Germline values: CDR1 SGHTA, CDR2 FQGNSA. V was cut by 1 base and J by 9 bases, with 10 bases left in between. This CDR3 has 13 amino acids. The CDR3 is CASSLDGASEQFF. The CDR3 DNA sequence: TGTGCCAGCAGCTTAGACGGTGCCAGTGAGCAGTTCTTC.

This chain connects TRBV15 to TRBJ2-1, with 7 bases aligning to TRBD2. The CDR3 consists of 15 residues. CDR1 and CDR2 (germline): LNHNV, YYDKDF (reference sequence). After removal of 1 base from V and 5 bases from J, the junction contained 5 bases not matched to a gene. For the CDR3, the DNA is TGTGCCACCAGCAGAGGACTAGCCAACAACAATGAGCAGTTCTTC. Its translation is CATSRGLANNNEQFF.

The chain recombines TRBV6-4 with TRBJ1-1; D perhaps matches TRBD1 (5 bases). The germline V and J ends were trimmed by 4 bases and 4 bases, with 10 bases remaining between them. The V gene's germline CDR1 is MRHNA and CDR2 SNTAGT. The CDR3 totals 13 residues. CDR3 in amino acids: CASSVSGSTEAFF. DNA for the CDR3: TGTGCCAGCAGTGTATCAGGGAGCACTGAAGCTTTCTTT.

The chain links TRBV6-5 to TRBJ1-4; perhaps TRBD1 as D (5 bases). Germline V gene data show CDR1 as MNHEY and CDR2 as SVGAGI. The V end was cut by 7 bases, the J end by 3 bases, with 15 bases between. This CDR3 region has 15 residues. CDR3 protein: CASTHRGAANEKLFF. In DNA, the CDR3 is TGTGCCAGCACCCATCGGGGCGCGGCTAATGAAAAACTGTTTTTT.

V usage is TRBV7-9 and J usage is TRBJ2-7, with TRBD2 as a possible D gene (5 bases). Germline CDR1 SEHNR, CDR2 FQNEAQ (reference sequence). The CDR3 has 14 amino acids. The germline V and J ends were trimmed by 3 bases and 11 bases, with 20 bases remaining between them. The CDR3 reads CASSFALAPEWEYF. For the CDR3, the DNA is TGTGCCAGCAGCTTTGCCTTAGCGCCGGAGTGGGAGTACTTC.

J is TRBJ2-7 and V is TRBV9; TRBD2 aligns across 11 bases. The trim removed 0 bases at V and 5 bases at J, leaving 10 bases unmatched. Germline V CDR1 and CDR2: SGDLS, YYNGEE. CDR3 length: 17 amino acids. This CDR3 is CASSVASLAGGLHEQYF. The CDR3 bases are TGTGCCAGCAGCGTAGCTTCATTAGCGGGAGGGCTCCACGAGCAGTACTTC.

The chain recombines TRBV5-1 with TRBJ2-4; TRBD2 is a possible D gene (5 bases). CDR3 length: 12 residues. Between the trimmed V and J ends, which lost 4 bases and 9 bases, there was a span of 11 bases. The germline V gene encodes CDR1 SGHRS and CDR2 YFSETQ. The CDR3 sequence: CASSPELGIQYF. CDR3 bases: TGCGCCAGCAGCCCGGAACTAGGCATTCAGTACTTC.

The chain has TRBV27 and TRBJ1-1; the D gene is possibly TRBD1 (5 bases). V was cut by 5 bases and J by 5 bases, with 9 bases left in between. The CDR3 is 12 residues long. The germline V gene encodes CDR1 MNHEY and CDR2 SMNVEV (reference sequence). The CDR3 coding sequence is TGTGCCAGCAGTCCTGGGGGGACTGAAGCTTTCTTT. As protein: CASSPGGTEAFF.

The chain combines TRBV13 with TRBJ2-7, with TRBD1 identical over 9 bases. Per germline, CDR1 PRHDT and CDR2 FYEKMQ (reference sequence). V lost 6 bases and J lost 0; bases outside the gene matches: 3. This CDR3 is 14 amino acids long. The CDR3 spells CASRQGASSYEQYF. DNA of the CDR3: TGTGCCAGCAGACAGGGGGCTTCCTCCTACGAGCAGTACTTC.

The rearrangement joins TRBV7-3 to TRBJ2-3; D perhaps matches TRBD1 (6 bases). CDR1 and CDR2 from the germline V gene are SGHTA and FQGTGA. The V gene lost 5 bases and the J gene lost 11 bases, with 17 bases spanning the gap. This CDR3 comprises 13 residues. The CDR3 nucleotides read TGTGCCAGCAGCCCACACCCTGGACAGAAGCAGTATTTT. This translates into CASSPHPGQKQYF.